This T cell receptor beta chain was sequenced during a study of vaccination effects on CD4 cells after COVID-19. Turning to the study itself: Relative to the second dose, post-vaccine samples were obtained a median of 72 days later.

For this clone: Its specificity is not known.

The method was immunoSEQ multiplex PCR; TCRdb's version includes in-frame clones alone and lacks a portion of them. The sample has approximately 16,000 clones; roughly 75% are singletons. ViraFEST assay sequencing came after antigen-specific CD4+ T cells were expanded with viral peptide pools. Culture lasted over 9 days before CD4+ T cell isolation. Subjects were given two BNT162b2 or mRNA-1273 vaccine doses. Every well housed two million PBMC, which grew in culture alongside around 10 IU/ml IL-2 and around 10 ug/ml peptides. Cultures got half-medium changes with IL-2 on days 3 and 7. Trimming left V 5 bases short and J 5 bases short, with 10 bases between. Germline V CDR1 and CDR2: SGHNT, YYREEE (reference sequence). This CDR3 spans 13 amino acids.

Source: CD4+ T cells from PBMCs cultured with HCoV-NL63 spike peptides, taken after COVID-19 vaccination. The V call is TRBV5-4, the J call TRBJ2-2; D may be TRBD2 (7 bases). This TCR came from a human donor who received a COVID-19 vaccine. The CDR3 reads CASRGGGTGELFF. The CDR3 region has the DNA TGTGCCAGCAGAGGGGGGGGGACCGGGGAGCTGTTTTTT.